Presented here are 8 T cell receptor beta chains from one specimen sequenced in a study of response to subunit inactivated influenza vaccine. MiXCR was run by TCRdb on the RT-PCR reads, yielding one entry per CDR3 protein. In the table there are 450,000 to 600,000 distinct CDR3 sequences, more than 15% of which are singletons. Sequences were derived from CD4+ T cells sorted from PBMCs, sampled less than 30 months after vaccination. The receptor set was obtained from a man in his fifties or sixties who received an inactivated influenza vaccine.

V gene TRBV20-1 combines with J gene TRBJ2-1; 8 bases align to TRBD2. Germline values: CDR1 DFQATT, CDR2 SNEGSKA (reference sequence). CDR3 length equals 14 residues. With V trimmed by 2 bases and J by 7 bases, 7 bases remained unmatched. Here the CDR3 DNA reads TGCAGTGCTAGACAGCGGGAGTTCTCGAATGAGCAGTTCTTC. Encoded protein: CSARQREFSNEQFF.

This clonotype was recorded many times. The chain employs TRBV6-2 or TRBV6-3 and TRBJ2-7; TRBD2 agrees at 14 bases. The CDR3 loop spans 16 amino acids. CDR1 is MNHEY and CDR2 is SVGEGT in the germline V gene. The V segment lost 1 base and the J segment 7 bases; nucleotides outside the gene matches: 6. CDR3 coding DNA: TGTGCCAGCAGTTACTTGGGACTAGCGGGAGTTTTTGAGCAGTACTTC. Protein: CASSYLGLAGVFEQYF.

The chain links TRBV5-1 to TRBJ2-3, with 7 positions matching TRBD2. Germline V gene sequence: CDR1 SGHRS, CDR2 YFSETQ. This CDR3 spans 16 amino acids. V dropped 1 base and J dropped 5; count of bases not matched to a gene: 10. CDR3: CASSLIEFRGVDTQYF. The CDR3 DNA follows: TGCGCCAGCAGCTTGATCGAATTCCGGGGGGTAGATACGCAGTATTTT.

The chain links TRBV24-1 to TRBJ2-2, with 10 bases lining up with TRBD2. Germline lookup yields CDR1 KGHDR and CDR2 SFDVKD. The CDR3 has 20 amino acids. With V trimmed by 5 bases and J by 6 bases, 20 bases remained unmatched. The CDR3 is CATSARTPGLAGELAGELFF. The DNA of the CDR3 is TGTGCCACCAGTGCCAGAACCCCGGGCCTAGCGGGAGAACTTGCCGGGGAGCTGTTTTTT.

Written as DNA, the CDR3 is TGTGCCAGCAGTGCTTTTTTGAGTAGGGTAGACAATCAGCCCCAGCATTTT. It is translated as CASSAFLSRVDNQPQHF. This chain uses TRBV6-1 with TRBJ1-5; D is uncertain. V dropped 4 bases and J dropped 3 bases, with 19 bases sitting between them. The V gene's germline CDR1 is MNHNS and CDR2 SASEGT. The CDR3 loop spans 17 amino acids.

V usage is TRBV6-2 or TRBV6-3 and J usage is TRBJ2-7, with 8 bases identical to TRBD1. J lost 3 bases, V lost 6 bases, and 4 bases had no gene match. Per the germline V gene, CDR1 is MNHEY and CDR2 is SVGEGT. This CDR3 has 13 amino acids. CDR3 DNA sequence: TGTGCCAGCAGCTCCGGGACAGGCTACGAGCAGTACTTC. Amino acid sequence: CASSSGTGYEQYF.

V is TRBV4-3 and J is TRBJ2-5, with a tentative D call TRBD1 (6 bases). Germline CDR1 and CDR2: LGHNA and YSLEER. Between the trimmed V and J ends, which lost 2 bases and 5 bases, there was a span of 15 bases. The CDR3 is 15 amino acids. Written as DNA, the CDR3 is TGCGCCAGCAGCCAAAATCCAGGGGCCGGCGAGACCCAGTACTTC. Protein: CASSQNPGAGETQYF.

V usage is TRBV12-3 or TRBV12-4 and J usage is TRBJ2-7, with unresolved D. This CDR3 region has 13 residues. The germline V and J ends were trimmed by 7 bases and 2 bases, with 12 bases remaining between them. Written as DNA, the CDR3 is TGTGCCAGCACCCCCGGACGGACCTACGAGCAGTACTTC. This sequence encodes CASTPGRTYEQYF.